This TCR beta chain emerged from a study of T cell clonality in common variable immunodeficiency (dated by TCRdb to between 2014 and 2017). Equivalent amounts of genomic DNA from CVID and control samples were used as sequencing input. For every sample, a 60 bp segment covering the rearranged TCRbeta CDR3 region was amplified and then sequenced. The immunoSEQ assay, a bias-corrected multiplex PCR with high-throughput sequencing, was employed for TCRbeta amplification. As for the original processing: Every unique nucleotide sequence was considered a clone and was annotated with V, D and J genes, copy number and frequency. Sequences were labeled productive if in frame, and non-productive if out of frame or containing stop codons. As previously described, clonality was calculated on the basis of Shannon's entropy. Mean CDR3 Kyte-Doolittle hydropathy was derived from the predicted amino acid sequences of productive clones. Hierarchical clustering of scaled V gene usage was performed with the R hclust function using Manhattan distance and complete linkage. Clone sharing by CDR3 amino acid sequence was assessed by resampling 12 repertoires per group over 100 rounds. The repertoires were searched for about 70 published EBV-specific TCRbeta sequences and 200 to 300 published CMV-specific TCRbeta sequences. A couple of CVID samples yielding fewer than 10,000 sequences were excluded from analysis, leaving more than 35 CVID repertoires. The clones in this table, taken by TCRdb from immuneACCESS, are in-frame only. Not every clone is retained; where verified, under half of the shortfall comes from an unresolved V gene, and the cause of the rest is unknown. V, J and clone size reflect that table, while D and trimming were determined from the DNA. This sample contains some 44,000 clones, none of which is a singleton. More than 9% of the sample goes to the ten largest clones.

Broad study findings and their caveats: The authors noted that sequencing repertoires of T cell subpopulations would be needed to clarify what caused the increased clonality in CVID. Compared with healthy controls, CVID subjects showed increased TCRbeta clonality (t-test p = 0.018), a feature most characteristic of about a third of subjects. Despite equal DNA input, controls averaged around 82,000 unique sequences per sample versus roughly 32,000 in CVID samples. Patient heterogeneity within the CVID cohort put limits on correlating repertoire features with clinical complications. CVID TCRbeta sequences reportedly showed fewer deletions and N-nucleotide insertions and lacked highly modified clones with 13 or more V deletions. Healthy controls shared more TCRbeta clones with each other than CVID subjects shared among themselves (p < 0.0001).

Most CVID patients and most healthy controls were of Caucasian heritage. Heparinized peripheral whole blood samples of about 5 to 8 ml were collected from each donor. TCRbeta CDR3 repertoires were sequenced from genomic DNA of adults with common variable immune deficiency (CVID) and healthy adult controls. The control group was made up of roughly 22 healthy adult volunteers (about ten male and around twelve female) whose ages ranged from roughly 20 to 70 years, with a mean age of about 35. Diluted blood was density-centrifuged over Hypaque 1077 or Ficoll-Paque to isolate peripheral blood mononuclear cells. Genomic DNA was obtained from unsorted mononuclear cells using either Qiagen column purification or a centrifugation-based method. Many counts were recorded for this clone. It has no known antigen specificity. Coverage ceases 3 residues before the CDR3 finishes, and the germline J gene fills in the end.

CDR1 and CDR2 (SGHKS, YYEKEE) derive from the germline V gene (reference sequence). Unmatched junction bases come to 6, with V trimmed by 2 bases and J by 4 bases. The CDR3, cysteine through phenylalanine, is 14 amino acids long. Part of the CDR3 DNA is given, 33 bases translated from base 1. The clonotype comes from a person aged 18 to 69 in good health. The V and J genes are TRBV5-5 and TRBJ2-7; 7 central bases correspond to TRBD2. The specimen sequenced was peripheral blood mononuclear cells. CDR3 DNA (partial): TGTGCCAGCAGCTTAGGCGGGAGTCCTTACGAG. Translated, it gives CASSLGGSPYE. The whole CDR3 sequence is CASSLGGSPYEQYF.